Shown below are 12 T cell receptor beta chains from a single sample sequenced in a study of blood T cell repertoires in COVID-19. Profiled with immunoSEQ multiplex PCR; TCRdb holds only in-frame clones, not every one. The data contain 200,000 to 250,000 clones, about 80% of them seen just once; the ten biggest clones take up about 4.8%. Material: PBMCs or T cells enriched from blood (not recorded which). The source of these receptors is a woman between 45 and 65 years old who had been exposed to COVID-19.

This clone occurred a few times. This chain connects TRBV5-1 to TRBJ1-1; possibly TRBD1 for D (5 bases). This CDR3 spans 14 amino acids. V was clipped by 5 bases and J by 6 bases, with 17 bases between them. Per the germline V gene, CDR1 is SGHRS and CDR2 is YFSETQ. Here the CDR3 DNA reads TGCGCCAGCAGAAGTATCAGGGATGGGGCTGAAGCTTTCTTT. As protein: CASRSIRDGAEAFF.

V gene TRBV10-2 combines with J gene TRBJ2-2; 9 bases line up with TRBD1. The germline gives CDR1 WSHSY, CDR2 SAAADI. The CDR3 has 14 amino acids. The junction had 9 bases not matched to a gene; V was cut back by 9 bases and J by 7 bases. Written as DNA, the CDR3 is TGCGCCAGGGGCCGGGACAGGGATAGCGGGGAGCTGTTTTTT. Its protein product is CARGRDRDSGELFF.

This chain links TRBV6-2 or TRBV6-3 with TRBJ2-7; 9 nucleotides align to TRBD1. The CDR3 runs to 17 residues. The ends lost 0 bases at V and 5 bases at J; junction bases unmatched: 11. From germline, CDR1 is MNHEY and CDR2 SVGEGT. CDR3: CASSYSKNGQGWDEQYF. CDR3 DNA sequence: TGTGCCAGCAGTTACTCTAAGAATGGACAGGGGTGGGACGAGCAGTACTTC.

This clone was detected ten times or more. The rearrangement links TRBV28 to TRBJ1-1, with D perhaps TRBD1 (5 bases). This CDR3 contains 22 residues. Germline CDR1 MDHEN, CDR2 SYDVKM. Deletions cut 2 bases from V and 2 bases from J, with 33 bases between. The CDR3 DNA reads TGTGCCAGCAGTTTACCCCCTGACCCTTATGACAGCTATCACTATGTAAACACTGAAGCTTTCTTT. Translating gives CASSLPPDPYDSYHYVNTEAFF.

The CDR3 region has the DNA TGTGCCAGCAGAGCAGGACAGGGGATCCAGCCCCAGCATTTT. It codes for CASRAGQGIQPQHF. The chain combines TRBV6-5 with TRBJ1-5, with 9 nucleotides matching TRBD1. The CDR3 runs to 14 residues. Germline trimming cut 6 bases from V and 7 bases from J; bases unmatched to any gene: 7. Germline V lookup: CDR1 MNHEY, CDR2 SVGAGI.

V and J are TRBV28 and TRBJ1-1, with a tentative D call TRBD1 (6 bases). This CDR3 has 14 residues. V lost 5 bases, J lost 0 bases, and 10 bases lay in between. Germline V gene data show CDR1 as MDHEN and CDR2 as SYDVKM. The CDR3 DNA reads as TGTGCCAGCAGTCCAGGACAGCTGAACACTGAAGCTTTCTTT. It encodes CASSPGQLNTEAFF. The full variable domain, completed using reference TRBV28 and TRBJ1-1, is DVKVTQSSRYLVKRTGEKVFLECVQDMDHENMFWYRQDPGLGLRLIYFSYDVKMKEKGDIPEGYSVSREKKERFSLILESASTNQTSMYLCASSPGQLNTEAFFGQGTRLTVV.

The chain carries TRBV10-3 and TRBJ2-7, with D possibly matching TRBD2 (5 bases). Germline V gene sequence: CDR1 ENHRY, CDR2 SYGVKD. CDR3 length: 13 amino acids. V lost 0 bases and J 7 bases, leaving 10 bases between the germline ends. The CDR3 region has the DNA TGTGCCATCAGTGAGTCCCAGCCGGGAGAGCAGTACTTC. It yields the protein CAISESQPGEQYF.

V usage is TRBV10-2 and J usage is TRBJ1-1; possible D gene TRBD1, 5 bases. V lost 8 bases, J lost 8 bases, and 12 bases lay in between. This CDR3 is 11 amino acids long. Germline assignment: CDR1 WSHSY and CDR2 SAAADI. The chain's CDR3 is CASRGAGEAFF. CDR3 DNA: TGCGCCAGCCGCGGGGCAGGAGAAGCTTTCTTT.

CDR3 DNA: TGTGCCAGCAGAGAGGACAGGGGTGGCTATGGCTACACCTTC. It translates to CASREDRGGYGYTF. The chain employs TRBV2 and TRBJ1-2, with 9 bases lining up with TRBD1. Looked up from germline, CDR1 is SNHLY and CDR2 is FYNNEI. The CDR3 length is 14 residues. Trimming removed 6 bases from V and 4 bases from J; junction bases left unmatched: 6. Full variable domain (outside the CDR3, taken from reference TRBV2 and TRBJ1-2): EPEVTQTPSHQVTQMGQEVILRCVPISNHLYFYWYRQILGQKVEFLVSFYNNEISEKSEIFDDQFSVERPDGSNFTLKIRSTKLEDSAMYFCASREDRGGYGYTFGSGTRLTVV.

The gene calls are TRBV7-2 and TRBJ2-7; D not resolved. CDR1 is SGHTA, CDR2 FQGNSA, per germline. This CDR3 spans 13 amino acids. The germline V and J ends were trimmed by 4 bases and 2 bases, with 9 bases remaining between them. The CDR3 loop reads CASSSHLTYEQYF. CDR3 bases: TGTGCCAGCAGCTCCCATCTAACCTACGAGCAGTACTTC.

The chain employs TRBV19 and TRBJ1-2, with D perhaps matching TRBD1 (5 bases). The CDR3 is 15 residues long. Trimming took 10 bases from V and 6 from J, leaving 24 bases between them. In germline, CDR1 is LNHDA, CDR2 SQIVND (reference sequence). The DNA of the CDR3 is TGTGCCACCAACACCCAGGGTATGGCAGTACATGGCTACACCTTC. Amino acid sequence: CATNTQGMAVHGYTF.

V is TRBV3-1 (or the pseudogene TRBV3-2) and J is TRBJ1-2; maybe TRBD1 (6 bases). This CDR3 contains 13 residues. Trimming removed 4 bases at V and 4 bases at J, with 10 bases between. Looked up from germline, CDR1 is LGHDT and CDR2 is YNNKEL (reference sequence). CDR3 residues: CASSPGDLYGYTF. CDR3 in DNA: TGTGCCAGCAGCCCAGGGGATCTCTATGGCTACACCTTC.